The 9 T cell receptor beta chains below all came from one sample that was sequenced in a study of shared clonotypes between healthy human individuals. The table came from immunoSEQ multiplex PCR; TCRdb's copy has only in-frame clones and leaves some out. The sample has hundreds of thousands of clones, roughly 96% seen once. CD45RO negativity and positive selection for CCR7 defined naive CD8 cells, a population that excluded terminally differentiated effector memory CD45RA+ cells. Input material: naive CD8+ T cells sorted from blood. The source of these receptors is a woman in her twenties or thirties in good health.

This clone was seen only once. The chain employs TRBV28 and TRBJ1-5; D possibly corresponds to TRBD1 (5 bases). This CDR3 comprises 15 residues. CDR1 is MDHEN, CDR2 SYDVKM, per germline. With 5 bases removed from V and 4 bases from J, the gap between germline ends came to 15 bases. The CDR3 region has the DNA TGTGCCAGCAGTCCCCGGGACGCAATAAATCAGCCCCAGCATTTT. Amino acids: CASSPRDAINQPQHF. The full variable domain, its missing parts supplied by reference TRBV28 and TRBJ1-5, is DVKVTQSSRYLVKRTGEKVFLECVQDMDHENMFWYRQDPGLGLRLIYFSYDVKMKEKGDIPEGYSVSREKKERFSLILESASTNQTSMYLCASSPRDAINQPQHFGDGTRLSIL.

This rearrangement joins TRBV9 to TRBJ2-3, with TRBD1 matching over 9 bases. This CDR3 is built from 17 residues. The germline gives CDR1 SGDLS, CDR2 YYNGEE. V lost 4 bases to trimming and J lost 2 bases; unmatched junction nucleotides: 11. CDR3 bases: TGTGCCAGCAGCAACCCGCACAGGGGGCCAAACACAGATACGCAGTATTTT. This gives the protein CASSNPHRGPNTDTQYF.

The J gene is TRBJ2-3, the V gene TRBV6-6; D might be TRBD2 (6 bases). Germline CDR1 is MNHNY and CDR2 is SVGAGI (reference sequence). V was shortened by 2 bases and J by 6 bases, with 12 bases between the two germline ends. CDR3 length: 14 residues. The CDR3 spells CASSYPGDFDTQYF. CDR3 coding DNA: TGTGCCAGCAGTTACCCGGGGGACTTCGATACGCAGTATTTT.

The V gene is TRBV7-9, the J gene TRBJ1-2; 7 nucleotides agree with TRBD1. The germline gives CDR1 SEHNR, CDR2 FQNEAQ (reference sequence). V trimming: 5 bases; J trimming: 4 bases; junction bases outside the gene matches: 4. The CDR3 consists of 13 residues. The CDR3 spells CASSPGGGYGYTF. CDR3 coding DNA: TGTGCCAGCAGCCCAGGGGGGGGCTATGGCTACACCTTC.

This clone came up once. DNA for the CDR3: TGTGCCAGCAGTCCCCGGACTAGCGGGAGGGTTAACGAGCAGTACTTC. This codes for CASSPRTSGRVNEQYF. This chain uses TRBV27 with TRBJ2-7; 15 bases are a match to TRBD2. With 5 bases clipped from V and 5 bases from J, the junction kept 7 bases outside the gene matches. The CDR3 is made up of 16 amino acids. CDR1 and CDR2 from the germline V gene are MNHEY and SMNVEV (reference sequence).

The V and J genes are TRBV10-3 and TRBJ2-1; 7 bases are a match to TRBD2. Losses at the gene ends were 9 bases for V and 7 bases for J; bases not matched to a gene: 9. CDR3 size: 13 residues. CDR1 is ENHRY and CDR2 is SYGVKD in the germline V gene. The CDR3 coding sequence is TGTGCCATTTCGACTAGCACCAAGAATGAGCAGTTCTTC. Its translation: CAISTSTKNEQFF.

V and J are TRBV25-1 and TRBJ2-1; D gene uncertain. With 4 bases removed from V and 11 bases from J, the gap between germline ends came to 9 bases. Looked up from germline, CDR1 is MGHDK and CDR2 is SYGVNS. The length of the CDR3 is 11 residues. CDR3 sequence (DNA): TGTGCCAGCAGTGGTTGGAGTAAGCAGTTCTTC. Translating it yields CASSGWSKQFF.

The chain is built from TRBV28 and TRBJ2-3, with D possibly being TRBD1 or TRBD2 (5 bases each). Germline values: CDR1 MDHEN, CDR2 SYDVKM. The V gene lost 11 bases and the J gene lost 3 bases, with 18 bases spanning the gap. The CDR3 is made up of 14 amino acids. The CDR3, as DNA: TGTGCCCTCCTTGGGGCGGGTAAGACAGATACGCAGTATTTT. This translates into CALLGAGKTDTQYF.

This chain links TRBV10-1 with TRBJ2-7, with 14 bases identical to TRBD2. V dropped 10 bases and J dropped 4; count of bases not matched to a gene: 15. Germline V lookup: CDR1 WNHNN, CDR2 SYGVQD (reference sequence). The CDR3 is 17 residues long. In DNA, the CDR3 is TGCGCCATCGTGCCGGGACTAGCGGGAGTCGGATATTACGAGCAGTACTTC. Its translation: CAIVPGLAGVGYYEQYF.